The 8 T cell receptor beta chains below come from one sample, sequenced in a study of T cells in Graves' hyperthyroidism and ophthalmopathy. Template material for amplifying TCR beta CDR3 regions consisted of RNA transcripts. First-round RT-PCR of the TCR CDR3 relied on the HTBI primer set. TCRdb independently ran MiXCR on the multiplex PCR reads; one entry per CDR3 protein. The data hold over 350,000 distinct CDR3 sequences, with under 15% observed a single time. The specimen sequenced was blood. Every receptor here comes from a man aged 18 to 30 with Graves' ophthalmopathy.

The CDR3 is CASSPERGSDPGTGELFF. The CDR3 DNA follows: TGTGCCAGCAGCCCCGAAAGGGGTTCGGACCCCGGGACCGGGGAGCTGTTTTTT. The rearrangement uses TRBV11-2 and TRBJ2-2, with D possibly matching TRBD1 (5 bases). Germline CDR1 SGHAT, CDR2 FQNNGV. V shed 5 bases and J shed 5 bases, with 24 bases lying between them. This CDR3 contains 18 residues.

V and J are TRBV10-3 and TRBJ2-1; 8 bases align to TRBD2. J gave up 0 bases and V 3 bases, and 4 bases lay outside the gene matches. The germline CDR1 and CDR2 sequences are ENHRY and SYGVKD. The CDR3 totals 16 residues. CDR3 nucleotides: TGTGCCATCAGTGAACCCGGGACTAGCTCCTACAATGAGCAGTTCTTC. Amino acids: CAISEPGTSSYNEQFF.

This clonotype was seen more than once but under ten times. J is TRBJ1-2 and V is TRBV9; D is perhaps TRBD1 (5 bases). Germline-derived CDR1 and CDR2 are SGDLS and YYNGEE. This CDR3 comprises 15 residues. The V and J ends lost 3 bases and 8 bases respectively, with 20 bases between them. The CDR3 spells CASSDRQTGYLGYTF. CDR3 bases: TGTGCCAGCAGCGACCGACAGACGGGCTATCTCGGCTACACCTTC.

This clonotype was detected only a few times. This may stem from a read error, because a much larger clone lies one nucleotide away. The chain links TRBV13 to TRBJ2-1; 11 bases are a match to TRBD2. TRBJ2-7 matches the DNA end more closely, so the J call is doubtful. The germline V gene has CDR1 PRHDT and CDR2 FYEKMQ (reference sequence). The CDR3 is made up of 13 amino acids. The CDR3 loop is CATSSGGDNEQYF. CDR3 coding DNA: TGTGCCACTAGTAGCGGGGGGGACAATGAGCAGTACTTC.

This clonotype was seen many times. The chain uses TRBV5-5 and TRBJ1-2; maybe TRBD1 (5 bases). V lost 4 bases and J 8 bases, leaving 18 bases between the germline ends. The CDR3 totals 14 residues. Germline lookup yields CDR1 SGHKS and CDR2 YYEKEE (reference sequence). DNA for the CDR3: TGTGCCAGCAGCACGGGACGGAGCGATGGGGGCTACACCTTC. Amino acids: CASSTGRSDGGYTF.

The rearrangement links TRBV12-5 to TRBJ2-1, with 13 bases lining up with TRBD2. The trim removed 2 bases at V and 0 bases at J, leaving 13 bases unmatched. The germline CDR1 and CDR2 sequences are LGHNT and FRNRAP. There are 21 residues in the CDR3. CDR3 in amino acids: CASGLTSGRALWDISYNEQFF. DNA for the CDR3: TGTGCTAGTGGTTTGACTAGCGGGAGGGCCCTTTGGGATATCTCCTACAATGAGCAGTTCTTC.

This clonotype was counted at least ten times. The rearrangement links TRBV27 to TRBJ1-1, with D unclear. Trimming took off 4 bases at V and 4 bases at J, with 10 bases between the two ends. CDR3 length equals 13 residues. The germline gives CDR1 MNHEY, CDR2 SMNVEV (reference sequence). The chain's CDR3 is CASSYRMGTEAFF. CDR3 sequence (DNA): TGTGCCAGCAGTTATCGGATGGGCACTGAAGCTTTCTTT.

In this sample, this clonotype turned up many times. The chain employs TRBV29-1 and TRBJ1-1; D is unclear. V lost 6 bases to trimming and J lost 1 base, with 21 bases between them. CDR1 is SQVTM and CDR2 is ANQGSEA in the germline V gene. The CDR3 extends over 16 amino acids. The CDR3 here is CSVPSQARGPNTEAFF. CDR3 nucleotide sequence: TGCAGCGTCCCTTCTCAGGCCCGCGGCCCGAACACTGAAGCTTTCTTT.